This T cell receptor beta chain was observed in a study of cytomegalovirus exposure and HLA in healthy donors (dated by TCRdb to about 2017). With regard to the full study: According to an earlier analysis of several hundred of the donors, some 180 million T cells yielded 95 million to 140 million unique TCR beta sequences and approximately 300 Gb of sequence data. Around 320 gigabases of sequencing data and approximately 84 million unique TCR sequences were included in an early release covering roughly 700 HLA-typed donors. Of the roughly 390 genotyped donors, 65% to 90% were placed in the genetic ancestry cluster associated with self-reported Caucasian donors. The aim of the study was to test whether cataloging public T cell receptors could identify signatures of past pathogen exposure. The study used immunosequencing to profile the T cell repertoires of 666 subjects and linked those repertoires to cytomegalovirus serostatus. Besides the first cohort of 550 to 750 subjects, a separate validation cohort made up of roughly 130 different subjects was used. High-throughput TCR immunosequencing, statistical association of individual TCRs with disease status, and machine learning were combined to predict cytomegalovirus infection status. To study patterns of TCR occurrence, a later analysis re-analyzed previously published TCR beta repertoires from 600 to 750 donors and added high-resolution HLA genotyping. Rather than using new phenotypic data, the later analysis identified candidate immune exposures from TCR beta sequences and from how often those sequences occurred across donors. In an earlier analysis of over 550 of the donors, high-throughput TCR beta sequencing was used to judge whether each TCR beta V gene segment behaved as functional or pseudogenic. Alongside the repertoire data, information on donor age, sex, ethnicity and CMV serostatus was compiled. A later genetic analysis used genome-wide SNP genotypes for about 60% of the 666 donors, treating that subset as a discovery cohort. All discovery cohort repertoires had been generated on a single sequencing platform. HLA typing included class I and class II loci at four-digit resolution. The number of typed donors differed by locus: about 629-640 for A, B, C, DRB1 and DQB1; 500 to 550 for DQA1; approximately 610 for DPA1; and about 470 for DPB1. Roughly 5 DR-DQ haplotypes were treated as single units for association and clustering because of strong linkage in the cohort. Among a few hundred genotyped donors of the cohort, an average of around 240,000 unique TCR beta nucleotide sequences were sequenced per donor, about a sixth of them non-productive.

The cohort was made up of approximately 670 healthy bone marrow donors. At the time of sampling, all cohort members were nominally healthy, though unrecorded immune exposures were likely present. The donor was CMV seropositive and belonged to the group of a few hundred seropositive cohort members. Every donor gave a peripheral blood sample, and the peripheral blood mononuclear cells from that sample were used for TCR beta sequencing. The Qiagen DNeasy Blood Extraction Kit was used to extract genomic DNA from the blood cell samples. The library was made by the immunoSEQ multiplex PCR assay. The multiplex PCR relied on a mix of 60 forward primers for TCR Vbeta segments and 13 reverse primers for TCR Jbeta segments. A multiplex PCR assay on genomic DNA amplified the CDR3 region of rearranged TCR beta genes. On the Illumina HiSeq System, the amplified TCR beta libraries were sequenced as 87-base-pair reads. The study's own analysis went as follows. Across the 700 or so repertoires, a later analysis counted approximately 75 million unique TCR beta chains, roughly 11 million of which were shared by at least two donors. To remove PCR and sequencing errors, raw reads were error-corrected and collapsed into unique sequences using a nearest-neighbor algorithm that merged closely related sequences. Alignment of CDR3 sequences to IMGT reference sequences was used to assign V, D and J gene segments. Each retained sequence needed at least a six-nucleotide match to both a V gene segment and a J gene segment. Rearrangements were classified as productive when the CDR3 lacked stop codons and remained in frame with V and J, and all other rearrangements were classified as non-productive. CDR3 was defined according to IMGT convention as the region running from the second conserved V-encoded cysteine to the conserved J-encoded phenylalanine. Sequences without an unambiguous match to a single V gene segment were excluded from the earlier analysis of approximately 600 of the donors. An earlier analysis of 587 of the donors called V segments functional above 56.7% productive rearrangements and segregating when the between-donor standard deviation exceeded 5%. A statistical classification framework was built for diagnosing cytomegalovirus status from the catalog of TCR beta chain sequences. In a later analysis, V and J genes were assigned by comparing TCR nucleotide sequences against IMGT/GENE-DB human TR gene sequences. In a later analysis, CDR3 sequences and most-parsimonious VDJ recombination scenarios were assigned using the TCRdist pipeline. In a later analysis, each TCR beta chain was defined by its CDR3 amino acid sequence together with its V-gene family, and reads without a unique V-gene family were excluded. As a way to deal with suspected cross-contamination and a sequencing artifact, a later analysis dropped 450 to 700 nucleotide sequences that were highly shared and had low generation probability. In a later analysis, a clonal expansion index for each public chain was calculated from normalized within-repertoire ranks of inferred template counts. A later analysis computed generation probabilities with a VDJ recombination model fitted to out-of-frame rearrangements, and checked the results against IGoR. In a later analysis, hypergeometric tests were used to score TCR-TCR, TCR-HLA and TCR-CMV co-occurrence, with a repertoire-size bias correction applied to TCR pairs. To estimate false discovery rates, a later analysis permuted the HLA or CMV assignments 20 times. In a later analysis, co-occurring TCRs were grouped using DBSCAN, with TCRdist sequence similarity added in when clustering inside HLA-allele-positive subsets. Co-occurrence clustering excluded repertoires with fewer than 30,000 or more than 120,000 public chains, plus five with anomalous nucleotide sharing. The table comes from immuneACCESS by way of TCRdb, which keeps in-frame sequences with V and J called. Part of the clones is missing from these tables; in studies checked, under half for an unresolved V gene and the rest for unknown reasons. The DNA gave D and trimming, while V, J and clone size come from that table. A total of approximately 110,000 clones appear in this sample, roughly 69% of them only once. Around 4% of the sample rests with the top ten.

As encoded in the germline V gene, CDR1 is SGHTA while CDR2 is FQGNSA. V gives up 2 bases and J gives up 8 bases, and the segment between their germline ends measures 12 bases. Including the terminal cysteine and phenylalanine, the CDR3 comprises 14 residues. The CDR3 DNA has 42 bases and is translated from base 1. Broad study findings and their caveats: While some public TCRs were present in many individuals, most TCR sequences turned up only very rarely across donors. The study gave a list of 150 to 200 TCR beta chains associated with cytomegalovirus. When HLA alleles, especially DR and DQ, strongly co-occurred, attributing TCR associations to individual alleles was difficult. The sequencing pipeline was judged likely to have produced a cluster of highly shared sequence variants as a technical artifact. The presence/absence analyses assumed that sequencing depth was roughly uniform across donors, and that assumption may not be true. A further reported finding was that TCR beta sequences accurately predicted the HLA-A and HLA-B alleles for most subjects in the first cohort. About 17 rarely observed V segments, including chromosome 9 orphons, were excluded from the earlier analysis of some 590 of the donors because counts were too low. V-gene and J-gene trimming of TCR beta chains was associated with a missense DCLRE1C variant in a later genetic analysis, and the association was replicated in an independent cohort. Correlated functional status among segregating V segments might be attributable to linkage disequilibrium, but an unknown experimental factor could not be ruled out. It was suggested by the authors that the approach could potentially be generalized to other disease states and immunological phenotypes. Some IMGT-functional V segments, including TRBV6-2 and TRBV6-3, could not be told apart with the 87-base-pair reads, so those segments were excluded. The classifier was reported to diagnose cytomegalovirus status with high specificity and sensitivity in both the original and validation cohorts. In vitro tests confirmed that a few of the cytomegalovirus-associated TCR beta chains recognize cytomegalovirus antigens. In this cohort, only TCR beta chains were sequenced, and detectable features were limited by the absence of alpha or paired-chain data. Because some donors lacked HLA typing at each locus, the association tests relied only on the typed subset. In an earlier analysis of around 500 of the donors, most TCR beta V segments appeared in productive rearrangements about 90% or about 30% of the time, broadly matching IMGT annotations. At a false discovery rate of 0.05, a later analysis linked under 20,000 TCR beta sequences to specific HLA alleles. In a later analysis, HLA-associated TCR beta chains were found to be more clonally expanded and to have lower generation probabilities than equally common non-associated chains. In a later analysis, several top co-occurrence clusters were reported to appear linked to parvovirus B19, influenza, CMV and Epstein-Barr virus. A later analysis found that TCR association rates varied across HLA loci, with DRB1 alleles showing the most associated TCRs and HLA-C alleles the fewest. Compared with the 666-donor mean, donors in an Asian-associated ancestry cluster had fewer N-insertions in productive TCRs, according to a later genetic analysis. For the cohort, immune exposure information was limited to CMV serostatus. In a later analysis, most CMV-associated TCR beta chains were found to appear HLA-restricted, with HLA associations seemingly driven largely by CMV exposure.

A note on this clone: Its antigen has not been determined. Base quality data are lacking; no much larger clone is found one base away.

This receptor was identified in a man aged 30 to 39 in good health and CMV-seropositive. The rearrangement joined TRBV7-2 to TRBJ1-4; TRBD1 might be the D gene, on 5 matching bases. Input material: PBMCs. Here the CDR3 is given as CASSLLGGWEKLFF. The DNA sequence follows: TGTGCCAGCAGCTTATTGGGGGGGTGGGAAAAACTGTTTTTT.